The 31 T cell receptor beta chains listed next were all sequenced from one sample in a study of blood T cell repertoires in COVID-19. Method: immunoSEQ multiplex PCR; TCRdb's copy keeps in-frame clones and lacks some. Altogether a few hundred thousand clones are present, over 75% being singletons, with the ten largest covering under 3%. The sample was PBMCs or T cells enriched from blood (not recorded which). These receptors were collected from a young woman who had recovered from COVID-19.

This sequence joins TRBV7-9 and TRBJ1-4; 7 bases agree with TRBD1. CDR1 SEHNR and CDR2 FQNEAQ come from the germline V gene (reference sequence). This CDR3 is built from 15 residues. V shed 1 base, J shed 6 bases, and the junction held 5 bases outside the gene matches. CDR3 in DNA: TGTGCCAGCAGCTTAGGAGGGGGCAAGGATGAAAAACTGTTTTTT. It codes for CASSLGGGKDEKLFF.

This chain joins TRBV28 and TRBJ1-6, with 8 bases aligning to TRBD1. CDR1 and CDR2 from the germline V gene are MDHEN and SYDVKM. The CDR3 covers 15 residues. With 1 base clipped from V and 7 bases from J, the junction kept 3 bases outside the gene matches. CDR3 sequence reads: CASSLSQGANSPLHF. The CDR3 nucleotides are TGTGCCAGCAGTTTATCCCAGGGGGCGAATTCACCCCTCCACTTT.

The rearrangement joins TRBV5-8 to TRBJ1-2; D uncertain. The germline CDR1 and CDR2 sequences are SGHTS and YDEGEE. Between the trimmed V and J ends, which lost 3 bases and 0 bases, there was a span of 9 bases. CDR3 length: 14 amino acids. The chain's CDR3 is CASSSVGANYGYTF. The CDR3 DNA reads TGTGCCAGCAGCTCGGTCGGAGCTAACTATGGCTACACCTTC.

The chain recombines TRBV2 with TRBJ2-5; tentative D call: TRBD1 (5 bases). The germline gives CDR1 SNHLY, CDR2 FYNNEI. The CDR3 sequence is 14 residues long. Trimming took off 0 bases at V and 6 bases at J, with 11 bases between the two ends. The CDR3 DNA follows: TGTGCCAGCAGTGAAGCGTCAGGACAACAGACCCAGTACTTC. It codes for CASSEASGQQTQYF.

V and J are TRBV15 and TRBJ1-1; TRBD1 is a possible D gene (6 bases). The CDR3 is 14 amino acids. The V gene lost 0 bases and the J gene lost 8 bases, with 13 bases spanning the gap. The germline V gene has CDR1 LNHNV and CDR2 YYDKDF (reference sequence). The CDR3 reads CATSRDRGGPEAFF. CDR3 DNA sequence: TGTGCCACCAGCAGAGATCGGGGGGGGCCCGAAGCTTTCTTT.

This chain links TRBV28 with TRBJ1-5, with TRBD1 matching over 7 bases. The V gene's germline CDR1 is MDHEN and CDR2 SYDVKM. There are 16 residues in the CDR3. The trim removed 3 bases at V and 3 bases at J, leaving 8 bases unmatched. The CDR3, as DNA: TGTGCCAGCAGTTTTATAGGGGGCCTGGACAATCAGCCCCAGCATTTT. This encodes CASSFIGGLDNQPQHF.

The chain joins TRBV18 to TRBJ2-5, with D unresolved. The germline V gene encodes CDR1 KGHSH and CDR2 LQKENI. The CDR3 consists of 14 residues. Trimming shortened V by 0 bases and J by 1 base, and 6 bases separated the two germline ends. CDR3 nucleotides: TGTGCCAGCTCACCACCGACTCTCCAAGAGACCCAGTACTTC. Amino acids: CASSPPTLQETQYF.

The chain carries TRBV28 and TRBJ1-5; 7 bases agree with TRBD1. Germline assignment: CDR1 MDHEN and CDR2 SYDVKM. After removal of 2 bases from V and 3 bases from J, the junction contained 4 bases not matched to a gene. CDR3 length equals 15 residues. The CDR3, as DNA: TGTGCCAGCAGTTTAACTGGACAGGACAATCAGCCCCAGCATTTT. Its translation is CASSLTGQDNQPQHF.

This rearrangement joins TRBV29-1 to TRBJ2-1; tentatively, D is TRBD1 (7 bases). Germline V gene data show CDR1 as SQVTM and CDR2 as ANQGSEA. The germline V and J ends were trimmed by 1 base and 6 bases, with 16 bases remaining between them. CDR3 size: 15 residues. The CDR3 DNA reads TGCAGCGTTGAAGGGGCGGCAGGGGGAGGCAATGAGCAGTTCTTC. This codes for CSVEGAAGGGNEQFF.

The rearrangement links TRBV4-1 to TRBJ2-6, with 8 bases matching TRBD1. With 4 bases clipped from V and 0 bases from J, the junction kept 2 bases outside the gene matches. Germline CDR1 and CDR2: MGHRA and YSYEKL. The CDR3 loop spans 16 amino acids. The DNA for the CDR3 is TGCGCCAGCAGCCGTACAGGGGGCTCTGGGGCCAACGTCCTGACTTTC. It translates to CASSRTGGSGANVLTF.

The gene calls are TRBV6-5 and TRBJ2-1, with D tentatively TRBD2 (6 bases). V gave up 5 bases and J gave up 8 bases, with 13 bases separating them. This CDR3 has 13 amino acids. CDR1 is MNHEY, CDR2 SVGAGI, per germline. Here the CDR3 DNA reads TGTGCCAGCAGTCCGACTAGTTCACATGAGCAGTTCTTC. This encodes CASSPTSSHEQFF.

This chain joins TRBV5-1 and TRBJ1-2; a weak D match, TRBD1 (5 bases). CDR1 is SGHRS and CDR2 is YFSETQ in the germline V gene. V lost 3 bases and J 2 bases, leaving 14 bases between the germline ends. The CDR3 runs to 15 residues. In nucleotides, the CDR3 is TGCGCCAGCAGCTCTTCATCGACAGACAACTATGGCTACACCTTC. Translating it yields CASSSSSTDNYGYTF.

Comment on this clone: The same CDR3 also results from other DNA sequences found in this sample. This chain connects TRBV5-5 to TRBJ1-2, with D maybe TRBD1 (6 bases). This CDR3 has 13 amino acids. CDR1 is SGHKS and CDR2 is YYEKEE in the germline V gene (reference sequence). Deletions cut 0 bases from V and 4 bases from J, with 7 bases between. The CDR3 protein is CASSLGDTYGYTF. CDR3 DNA sequence: TGTGCCAGCAGCTTGGGGGACACCTATGGCTACACCTTC.

The V gene is TRBV30, the J gene TRBJ2-3; D not certain. Germline V gives CDR1 GTSNPN, CDR2 SVGIG (reference sequence). The V and J ends lost 0 bases and 4 bases respectively, with 11 bases between them. The CDR3 length is 14 residues. The CDR3 DNA sequence: TGTGCCTGGAGTGTAGGCCGGGTAGCAGATACGCAGTATTTT. Translated, it gives CAWSVGRVADTQYF. Filled out from reference TRBV30 and TRBJ2-3, the complete variable domain reads SQTIHQWPATLVQPVGSPLSLECTVEGTSNPNLYWYRQAAGRGLQLLFYSVGIGQISSEVPQNLSASRPQDRQFILSSKKLLLSDSGFYLCAWSVGRVADTQYFGPGTRLTVL.

V and J are TRBV5-4 and TRBJ2-3; 8 positions agree with TRBD1. The CDR3 extends over 16 amino acids. Germline V CDR1 and CDR2: SGHNT, YYREEE (reference sequence). With V trimmed by 4 bases and J by 1 base, 8 bases remained unmatched. CDR3 bases: TGTGCCAGCAGCGAACCGGGACAGGATGGCACAGATACGCAGTATTTT. Protein: CASSEPGQDGTDTQYF.

Worth noting for this clone: A read error may account for a junction end that differs from germline. The chain employs TRBV29-1 and TRBJ2-1; D may be TRBD2 (6 bases). Germline CDR1 and CDR2: SQVTM and ANQGSEA. The CDR3 spans 10 residues. CDR3 coding DNA: TGCAGCGTTCCAACGGAGGGCGCGCTCTTC. Its protein is CSVPTEGALF.

The chain uses TRBV7-3 and TRBJ2-5; a weak D match, TRBD1 (5 bases). CDR1 and CDR2 from the germline V gene are SGHTA and FQGTGA. Trimming took off 2 bases at V and 5 bases at J, with 15 bases between the two ends. The CDR3 is made up of 15 amino acids. The CDR3 spells CASSLSSGKGETQYF. CDR3 nucleotides: TGTGCCAGCAGCTTATCATCAGGGAAAGGGGAGACCCAGTACTTC. Full variable domain (missing parts from reference TRBV7-3 and TRBJ2-5): GAGVSQTPSNKVTEKGKYVELRCDPISGHTALYWYRQSLGQGPEFLIYFQGTGAADDSGLPNDRFFAVRPEGSVSTLKIQRTERGDSAVYLCASSLSSGKGETQYFGPGTRLLVL.

This clone was picked up one time. The rearrangement links TRBV2 to TRBJ2-7; D is perhaps TRBD2 (6 bases). This CDR3 has 14 residues. Germline CDR1 reads SNHLY; CDR2 reads FYNNEI. V shed 6 bases and J shed 2 bases, with 14 bases lying between them. The CDR3 is CASSAGTLPYEQYF. CDR3 bases: TGTGCCAGCAGCGCCGGGACTCTACCCTACGAGCAGTACTTC.

The J gene is TRBJ1-6, the V gene TRBV7-8; a weak D match, TRBD1 (6 bases). The V end lost 4 bases, the J end lost 4 bases, and 20 bases lay between the germline ends. Germline V gene sequence: CDR1 SGHVS, CDR2 FQNEAQ. This CDR3 spans 18 amino acids. CDR3 sequence reads: CASSSRQGRMLYNSPLHF. CDR3 sequence (DNA): TGTGCCAGCAGCTCCCGGCAGGGGCGCATGTTGTATAATTCACCCCTCCACTTT.

The chain uses TRBV2 and TRBJ2-1; D is perhaps TRBD2 (5 bases). This CDR3 comprises 10 residues. The germline V gene has CDR1 SNHLY and CDR2 FYNNEI. V was cut by 6 bases and J by 10 bases, with 7 bases left in between. CDR3 in amino acids: CASRDLEQFF. The DNA for the CDR3 is TGTGCCAGCAGGGACTTAGAGCAGTTCTTC. The complete variable domain, with remaining parts taken from reference TRBV2 and TRBJ2-1, reads EPEVTQTPSHQVTQMGQEVILRCVPISNHLYFYWYRQILGQKVEFLVSFYNNEISEKSEIFDDQFSVERPDGSNFTLKIRSTKLEDSAMYFCASRDLEQFFGPGTRLTVL.

V usage is TRBV5-5 and J usage is TRBJ2-1, with 9 bases aligning to TRBD2. The CDR3 totals 16 residues. V was pared by 4 bases and J by 2 bases, with 7 bases of the junction left unmatched. Germline CDR1 SGHKS, CDR2 YYEKEE (reference sequence). CDR3 sequence: CASSRGGATPYNEQFF. The CDR3 DNA follows: TGTGCCAGCAGCCGCGGGGGGGCCACACCCTACAATGAGCAGTTCTTC. Full variable domain (remainder filled in from reference TRBV5-5 and TRBJ2-1): DAGVTQSPTHLIKTRGQQVTLRCSPISGHKSVSWYQQVLGQGPQFIFQYYEKEERGRGNFPDRFSARQFPNYSSELNVNALLLGDSALYLCASSRGGATPYNEQFFGPGTRLTVL.

The chain links TRBV5-1 to TRBJ2-7, with TRBD1 as a possible D gene (5 bases). Germline V gene lookup returns CDR1 SGHRS and CDR2 YFSETQ. The CDR3 is 12 residues long. V was pared by 5 bases and J by 3 bases, with 9 bases between. The CDR3 region is CASRDSDYEQYF. Here the CDR3 DNA reads TGCGCCAGCAGAGACAGTGACTACGAGCAGTACTTC.

This rearrangement joins TRBV5-1 to TRBJ1-1, with D unresolved. The CDR3 extends over 14 amino acids. Germline lookup yields CDR1 SGHRS and CDR2 YFSETQ. The V end was cut by 0 bases, the J end by 8 bases, with 14 bases between. CDR3 bases: TGCGCCAGCAGCTTGGAAGATCCAGGTCTAGAAGCTTTCTTT. Amino acids: CASSLEDPGLEAFF.

This clone appeared once. This rearrangement joins TRBV29-1 to TRBJ1-2; tentative D call: TRBD1 (6 bases). There are 12 residues in the CDR3. V was pared by 3 bases and J by 4 bases, with 9 bases between. Germline V gene sequence: CDR1 SQVTM, CDR2 ANQGSEA. The CDR3, as DNA: TGCAGCGTTGATCTGGACAGCTATGGCTACACCTTC. Amino acids: CSVDLDSYGYTF.

This clone was recorded only once. V and J are TRBV11-3 and TRBJ2-1, with D maybe TRBD2 (5 bases). V was shortened by 3 bases and J by 9 bases, with 6 bases between the two germline ends. Germline CDR1 is SGHNT and CDR2 is YENEEA. The CDR3 runs 11 residues. Written as DNA, the CDR3 is TGTGCCAGCAGCTTTAGCGCTGAGCAGTTCTTC. It codes for CASSFSAEQFF.

The J gene is TRBJ2-2, the V gene TRBV28, with 8 positions matching TRBD2. With 6 bases clipped from V and 6 bases from J, the junction kept 15 bases outside the gene matches. The CDR3 has 17 amino acids. Germline CDR1 is MDHEN and CDR2 is SYDVKM. CDR3 sequence (DNA): TGTGCCAGCAGCAAAAATAGCGGGGCGCGGGGGGCCGGGGAGCTGTTTTTT. Its protein product is CASSKNSGARGAGELFF.

CDR3 bases: TGCGCCAGCAGCTTGGCCACGTTGGGACAGGGGAACACTGAAGCTTTCTTT. It yields the protein CASSLATLGQGNTEAFF. The chain is built from TRBV5-1 and TRBJ1-1; 9 bases are shared with TRBD1. The CDR3 consists of 17 residues. The ends lost 0 bases at V and 1 base at J; junction bases unmatched: 7. Germline V gene sequence: CDR1 SGHRS, CDR2 YFSETQ.

This rearrangement joins TRBV2 to TRBJ2-7; D is unclear. V was pared by 1 base and J by 2 bases, with 12 bases between. CDR1 is SNHLY, CDR2 FYNNEI, per germline. This CDR3 comprises 15 residues. CDR3 residues: CASSEVRIETYEQYF. In DNA, the CDR3 is TGTGCCAGCAGTGAAGTCCGCATTGAGACCTACGAGCAGTACTTC.

The rearrangement joins TRBV27 to TRBJ2-7; 9 bases fit TRBD1. The J segment lost 4 bases and the V segment lost 7 bases, leaving 11 bases of the junction unmatched. The CDR3 extends over 15 amino acids. Germline CDR1 MNHEY, CDR2 SMNVEV (reference sequence). The CDR3 sequence: CASTPIGTGPYEQYF. In nucleotides, the CDR3 is TGTGCCAGCACCCCCATCGGGACAGGGCCATACGAGCAGTACTTC.

This clone was detected once. V is TRBV25-1 and J is TRBJ2-3, with TRBD2 matching 7 bases. Germline CDR1 reads MGHDK; CDR2 reads SYGVNS. V lost 4 bases and J lost 5; bases outside the gene matches: 12. CDR3 length: 16 residues. The CDR3 DNA is TGTGCCAGCAGTGGACCACTAGCGCGCGGCCGAGATACGCAGTATTTT. This encodes CASSGPLARGRDTQYF.

This chain uses TRBV5-1 with TRBJ1-1; D not certain. Germline V gene data show CDR1 as SGHRS and CDR2 as YFSETQ. V shed 0 bases and J shed 10 bases, with 10 bases lying between them. The CDR3 spans 12 residues. This CDR3 is CASSLDDEGAFF. The CDR3 bases are TGCGCCAGCAGCTTGGACGACGAGGGAGCTTTCTTT. Full variable domain (missing parts from reference TRBV5-1 and TRBJ1-1): KAGVTQTPRYLIKTRGQQVTLSCSPISGHRSVSWYQQTPGQGLQFLFEYFSETQRNKGNFPGRFSGRQFSNSRSEMNVSTLELGDSALYLCASSLDDEGAFFGQGTRLTVV.